A selection of T cell receptor beta chains follows, all from one sample in a study of beta chain features in type 1 diabetes. The table came from immunoSEQ multiplex PCR; TCRdb's copy has only in-frame clones and leaves some out. This table has 330,000 or so clones, around 13% appearing once. Sequencing was carried out using naive CD4+ T cells from blood. The receptors stem from a woman between 18 and 30 years old with type 1 diabetes. The CDR3 runs from the conserved cysteine through the conserved F or W. A D gene is named only where the DNA matches it firmly. Expanded clones are given a class, and other clones once, few, many or no size at all.

>NA|TRBJ2-7|NA|TRBV18
CASSPGTLVTYEQYF
TGTGCCAGCTCACCGGGGACACTCGTCACCTACGAGCAGTACTTC
>NA|TRBJ2-6|TRBD2|TRBV9
CASSTRGDSGANVLTF
TGTGCCAGCAGCACCCGGGGGGATTCTGGGGCCAACGTCCTGACTTTC
>NA|TRBJ2-7|NA|TRBV5-1
CASSLGAGAYEQYF
TGCGCCAGCAGCTTGGGGGCAGGGGCCTACGAGCAGTACTTC
>few|TRBJ2-2|TRBD1|TRBV14
CASMRQGGTGELFF
TGTGCCAGCATGCGACAGGGTGGAACCGGGGAGCTGTTTTTT
>NA|TRBJ2-3|TRBD2|TRBV30
CAWFSGASGISDTQYF
TGTGCCTGGTTTTCGGGGGCTAGCGGGATTTCAGATACGCAGTATTTT
>few|TRBJ2-7|TRBD1|TRBV19
CASSPGTGGYEQYF
TGTGCCAGTAGTCCCGGGACAGGGGGCTACGAGCAGTACTTC
>NA|TRBJ1-2|NA|TRBV7-2
CASSFFGLGAGYGYTF
TGTGCCAGCAGCTTTTTTGGTCTGGGGGCCGGCTATGGCTACACCTTC
>NA|TRBJ1-5|TRBD1|TRBV28
CASRGPGTDYSNQPQHF
TGTGCCAGCAGAGGCCCTGGGACAGATTATAGCAATCAGCCCCAGCATTTT
>few|TRBJ2-1|NA|TRBV7-3
CASSSPGGSNEQFF
TGTGCCAGCAGCTCCCCCGGAGGGAGCAATGAGCAGTTCTTC
>few|TRBJ2-6|NA|TRBV7-9
CASKAGDSGANVLTF
TGTGCCAGCAAAGCAGGGGACTCTGGGGCCAACGTCCTGACTTTC
>NA|TRBJ1-1|NA|TRBV15
CATSRASAEAFF
TGTGCCACCAGCAGAGCTAGCGCTGAAGCTTTCTTT
>NA|TRBJ1-2|NA|TRBV27
CASGRPINYGYTF
TGTGCCAGCGGGAGACCGATAAACTATGGCTACACCTTC
>few|TRBJ2-5|TRBD2|TRBV7-2
CASSTGLAGGTQYF
TGTGCCAGCAGCACGGGACTAGCGGGGGGGACCCAGTACTTC
>few|TRBJ1-2|TRBD1|TRBV11-3
CASSPQGSWGYTF
TGTGCCAGCAGCCCACAGGGGTCGTGGGGCTACACCTTC
>few|TRBJ2-1|TRBD1|TRBV27
CASRGQGAGGEQFF
TGTGCCAGCAGGGGACAGGGGGCCGGTGGTGAGCAGTTCTTC
>few|TRBJ2-5|NA|TRBV20-1
CSAPVVETQYF
TGCAGTGCCCCCGTTGTGGAGACCCAGTACTTC
>few|TRBJ2-3|TRBD2|TRBV11-2
CASRAGGWDAQYF
TGTGCCAGCAGGGCGGGAGGATGGGATGCGCAGTATTTT
>few|TRBJ1-2|NA|TRBV18
CASSTNARSDYGYTF
TGTGCCAGCTCAACAAATGCACGATCCGACTATGGCTACACCTTC
>NA|TRBJ1-1|NA|TRBV11-2
CASSPTVEAFF
TGTGCCAGCAGCCCCACGGTTGAAGCTTTCTTT
>few|TRBJ2-4|TRBD2|TRBV9
CASSVGGGGKNIQYF
TGTGCCAGCAGCGTAGGGGGGGGTGGCAAAAACATTCAGTACTTC
>few|TRBJ1-6|TRBD1|TRBV18
CASSPPGQGNSPLHF
TGTGCCAGCTCACCCCCGGGACAGGGTAATTCACCCCTCCACTTT
>few|TRBJ2-5|TRBD1|TRBV20-1
CSAMDRETQYF
TGCAGTGCTATGGACAGGGAGACCCAGTACTTC
>few|TRBJ1-1|NA|TRBV28
CASSILDRNTEAFF
TGTGCCAGCAGTATCCTCGACAGAAACACTGAAGCTTTCTTT
>few|TRBJ2-7|TRBD2|TRBV2
CASSEASGGLYEQYF
TGTGCCAGCAGTGAAGCGAGCGGGGGGCTCTACGAGCAGTACTTC
>NA|TRBJ1-1|TRBD1|TRBV18
CASSLNQEGAFTEAFF
TGTGCCAGCTCACTCAATCAGGAGGGGGCTTTCACTGAAGCTTTCTTT
>few|TRBJ1-5|NA|TRBV2
CASSPSDQPQHF
TGTGCCAGCAGCCCCTCGGATCAGCCCCAGCATTTT
>NA|TRBJ1-1|NA|TRBV1
CTSSHGQGLCFF
TGCACCAGCAGCCACGGCCAGGGCTTATGTTTCTTT
>few|TRBJ1-1|NA|TRBV14
CASSLSTGIEAFF
TGTGCCAGCAGCCTGTCTACCGGGATCGAAGCTTTCTTT
>NA|TRBJ2-1|NA|TRBV7-2
CASSSQTGGPFSYNEQFF
TGTGCCAGCAGTTCCCAGACCGGGGGGCCTTTCTCCTACAATGAGCAGTTCTTC
>NA|TRBJ1-2|TRBD1|TRBV13
CASSSLLEDRERGGYTF
TGTGCCAGCAGCTCTCTCTTAGAGGACAGGGAGCGCGGTGGCTACACCTTC
>few|TRBJ1-1|NA|TRBV9
CASSGHPNTEAFF
TGTGCCAGCAGCGGACATCCGAACACTGAAGCTTTCTTT
>NA|TRBJ2-6|NA|TRBV30
CAWRGAGANVLTF
TGTGCCTGGAGGGGCGCGGGGGCCAACGTCCTGACTTTC
>NA|TRBJ1-1|NA|TRBV5-4
CASSLNTEAFF
TGTGCCAGCAGCCTTAACACTGAAGCTTTCTTT
>few|TRBJ1-2|TRBD1|TRBV20-1
CNAPGGYGYTF
TGCAATGCCCCAGGGGGCTATGGCTACACCTTC
>few|TRBJ2-7|TRBD1|TRBV20-1
CSAGTAYEQYF
TGCAGTGCTGGGACAGCCTACGAGCAGTACTTC
>NA|TRBJ2-7|TRBD2|TRBV7-2
CASSRGLAGSYEQYF
TGTGCCAGCAGCCGGGGACTAGCGGGTTCCTACGAGCAGTACTTC
>NA|TRBJ2-7|NA|TRBV28
CASTSPRENSYEQYF
TGTGCCAGCACCTCACCCCGGGAAAACTCCTACGAGCAGTACTTC
>few|TRBJ1-2|TRBD1|TRBV7-2
CASSLESAGGYGYTF
TGTGCCAGCAGCTTAGAAAGTGCAGGGGGCTATGGCTACACCTTC
>NA|TRBJ2-3|NA|TRBV9
CASSPRRAGTDTQYF
TGTGCCAGCAGCCCCCGGAGGGCGGGGACAGATACGCAGTATTTT
>NA|TRBJ1-2|TRBD1|TRBV7-9
CASSPGQGLYGYTF
TGTGCCAGCAGCCCTGGACAGGGACTCTATGGCTACACCTTC
>few|TRBJ1-5|NA|TRBV7-9
CASSLGGGNQPQHF
TGTGCCAGCAGCTTAGGGGGAGGCAATCAGCCCCAGCATTTT
>few|TRBJ2-5|NA|TRBV5-4
CASSYRRALFETQYF
TGTGCCAGCAGCTACAGGAGGGCCCTCTTTGAGACCCAGTACTTC
>NA|TRBJ2-3|NA|TRBV21-1
CASSRERGNTDTQYF
TGTGCCAGCAGCAGGGAGCGGGGGAACACAGATACGCAGTATTTT
>few|TRBJ2-5|NA|TRBV4-3
CASSQEGVFGGAQETQYF
TGCGCCAGCAGCCAAGAGGGTGTGTTTGGCGGGGCTCAAGAGACCCAGTACTTC
>NA|TRBJ2-1|TRBD2|TRBV7-3
CASSSLAGGSNEQFF
TGTGCCAGCAGCTCCCTAGCGGGAGGTAGCAATGAGCAGTTCTTC
>NA|TRBJ1-2|NA|TRBV7-9
CASSLWGRNGYTF
TGTGCCAGCAGCTTATGGGGGCGGAATGGCTACACCTTC
>few|TRBJ2-3|NA|TRBV5-1
CASSPNTGSDTQYF
TGCGCCAGCAGCCCCAATACAGGGTCAGATACGCAGTATTTT
>NA|TRBJ1-1|TRBD1|TRBV6-6
CASRQGGVNTEAFF
TGTGCCAGTCGACAGGGCGGCGTGAACACTGAAGCTTTCTTT
>NA|TRBJ2-2|NA|TRBV7-8
CASSSTENTGELFF
TGTGCCAGCAGCTCGACAGAAAACACCGGGGAGCTGTTTTTT
>few|TRBJ2-1|NA|TRBV9
CASSVGPRDEQFF
TGTGCCAGCAGCGTAGGTCCCAGGGATGAGCAGTTCTTC
>NA|TRBJ2-3|TRBD1|TRBV6-5
CASSLRQGSTDTQYF
TGTGCCAGCAGTCTCCGACAGGGGAGCACAGATACGCAGTATTTT
>NA|TRBJ2-1|NA|TRBV6-5
CASTGTYNEQFF
TGTGCCAGCACCGGGACCTACAATGAGCAGTTCTTC